Below, one T cell receptor beta chain is given with its context. The antigen this receptor binds is unknown. Base qualities are not provided; no much larger clone lies one nucleotide away. Trimming costs V 7 bases and J 2 bases, and their ends lie 15 bases apart. According to the germline V gene, CDR1 reads LGHNT and CDR2 reads FRNRAP. Its CDR3 holds 15 amino acids, cysteine through phenylalanine. The only DNA kept is the CDR3, 45 bases in frame from the first base. This record comes from a study of cytomegalovirus exposure and HLA in healthy donors listed by TCRdb under 2017. At the level of the whole study: According to a later analysis, one platform produced both the 110 or so validation repertoires and the roughly 650 repertoires of the first cohort. A separate validation cohort of over 95 different subjects was used in addition to the 666-subject first cohort. The study aimed to test whether cataloging public T cell receptors could reveal signatures of past pathogen exposure. The study combined high-throughput TCR immunosequencing, statistical association of individual TCRs with disease status, and machine learning to predict cytomegalovirus infection status. Paper-wide results and their limitations: A later analysis had no HLA typing for the validation cohort, so co-occurrence there was scored across all 120 repertoires. Subsequent analysis determined that TCRs grouped into clusters in the first cohort also showed a tendency toward co-occurrence across the roughly 110 validation repertoires, and 85% to 95% of cluster scores exceeded 0. The authors suggested that the approach could potentially be generalized to other disease states and immunological phenotypes. The classifier was reported to diagnose cytomegalovirus status with high specificity and sensitivity in both the original and validation cohorts. In vitro tests confirmed that a few of the cytomegalovirus-associated TCR beta chains recognize cytomegalovirus antigens. A total of fewer than 200 TCR beta chains were listed by the study as associated with cytomegalovirus. While some public TCRs were present in many individuals, most TCR sequences turned up only very rarely across donors.

Donors formed part of the validation cohort, which comprised about 130 subjects and was distinct from the first cohort of 550 to 850 subjects. Library creation used the immunoSEQ multiplex PCR assay. Per the source publication's procedure: A statistical classification framework was developed to diagnose cytomegalovirus status using the catalog of TCR beta chain sequences. This immuneACCESS table, as held by TCRdb, lists in-frame sequences with V and J called but not all clones. Of the missing ones, under half trace to an unresolved V gene in checked studies; the others have no known cause. D and trimming come from the DNA, and the V and J calls and clone size come from that table. For this sample the table gives some 120,000 clones, of which 88% were detected only once. The top ten hold 1.2% to 1.5% of the sample.

The receptor was isolated from a man younger than 45 in good health and CMV-seronegative. The specimen sequenced was PBMCs. The V gene is TRBV12-5 and the J gene is TRBJ1-5, with TRBD1 tentatively as D gene (5 bases match). The CDR3 amino acid sequence is: CASASPRGGNQPQHF. The DNA reads TGTGCTAGTGCCTCTCCGCGGGGCGGCAATCAGCCCCAGCATTTT.